This T cell receptor (beta chain) comes out of a study of graft-versus-host responses after intestinal transplantation (dated by TCRdb to the early 2020s). Concerning the study at large: The transplants that recipients received were multivisceral, liver-intestinal, or isolated intestinal. Every recipient was given anti-thymocyte globulin induction, followed by approximately 3 years of maintenance tacrolimus and steroids. After intestinal transplantation, graft-versus-host and host-versus-graft alloreactive T cell clones were followed in the graft, circulation and bone marrow using bulk TCR-beta CDR3 sequencing. To identify alloreactive clones, pre-transplant mixed lymphocyte reaction products were sequenced and then compared with unstimulated pre-transplant donor and recipient T cells. A cohort of under 30 intestinal transplant recipients, including one retransplant, was enrolled, and a few patients lacking pretransplant specimens were excluded. A peak of at least 4% donor T cells among recipient peripheral blood mononuclear cells was the definition used for donor T cell macrochimerism. Rather than being sequenced by the commercial service, samples from a few later patients were sequenced in-house on an Illumina MiSeq and processed with MiXCR.

The junction shows trimming of 2 bases on V and 4 bases on J, and the gene matches do not reach 3 bases of it. The germline V gene (reference sequence) provides CDR1 SEHNR and CDR2 FQNEAQ. Taken from cysteine to phenylalanine, the CDR3 has 14 residues. Just CDR3 DNA is preserved here, 42 bases in frame from base 1. To note about this clone: No antigen is known for it. The sample holds no much larger clone one base away, and base qualities are not on file.

Summary of the overall study and its limitations: GvH clones were detected in recipient bone marrow, and some of these GvH clones were observed earlier in ileal mucosa or blood, consistent with an intestinal mucosal origin. Early after transplant, peak levels of circulating GvH clones were associated with declines in HvG clones. High GvH to HvG T cell clonal ratios were observed in the allografts of patients with donor T cell macrochimerism. The conclusions were limited by the relatively low number and heterogeneity of the intestinal transplant patients.

The library came from the immunoSEQ multiplex PCR assay. For most patients, genomic DNA was isolated using the Qiagen DNeasy Blood and Tissue Kit and was shipped frozen to Adaptive Biotechnologies for TCR sequencing. For most patients, high-throughput TCR-beta CDR3 sequencing of genomic DNA was performed by Adaptive Biotechnologies. On the authors' methods: TCR sequencing data were retrieved from Adaptive's ImmunoSEQ software for 18 patients, whereas three other patients were processed with MiXCR and VDJtools. CD4 versus CD8 sorting errors were corrected by removing sequences found in both subsets at a frequency ratio below 5:1. CDR3 nucleotide sequences shared between donor and recipient were removed because the origin of such sequences could not be assigned. At least 2-fold expansion over unstimulated cells and a minimum CFSE-low frequency of 0.002% (template counts) or 0.001% (read counts) were required for clones to be classified as alloreactive. Mappable clones were those detected in sequenced pre-transplant spleen, lymph node, or MLR CFSE-low populations of the donor or recipient. Cumulative frequency of alloreactive clones was calculated as a percentage of all sequences weighted by copy number. Imported from immuneACCESS, the table was reduced by TCRdb to in-frame sequences with V and J called. These copies leave out some clones; in studies compared against another copy, an unresolved V gene accounts for under half, and the cause of the remainder is not known. V, J and clone size reflect that table, while D and trimming were determined from the DNA. For this sample the table gives 84,000 or so clones, of which roughly 91% were detected only once. In total, the top ten clones hold 1.1% of the sample.

The label giving this sample's time point can be read as: cells obtained before transplantation from donor or recipient. CD3+CD4+ and CD3+CD8+ populations were FACS-sorted from unstimulated pre-transplant donor and recipient cells taken from spleen or lymph nodes. The origin of this receptor is a human donor who was the organ donor for an intestinal transplant. This sequence uses TRBV7-9 and TRBJ2-3, with TRBD1 identical over 7 junction bases. This sample comprised unstimulated CD8+ T cells sorted from spleen or lymph node cells, obtained before transplant. The DNA is as follows: TGTGCCAGCAGCTTATTTAGGGGGCCAGATACGCAGTATTTT. Its protein reads: CASSLFRGPDTQYF. This CDR3, with the reference TRBV7-9 and TRBJ2-3 proteins standing in past its ends, gives the full variable domain DTGVSQNPRHKITKRGQNVTFRCDPISEHNRLYWYRQTLGQGPEFLTYFQNEAQLEKSRLLSDRFSAERPKGSFSTLEIQRTEQGDSAMYLCASSLFRGPDTQYFGPGTRLTVL.